The sequence of this TCR beta chain was determined in a study of beta chain features in type 1 diabetes. For the study at large: Sorted cells numbering under 110 million were examined across all samples.

Sequencing targeted expressed TCRB transcripts, as all isolated RNA had been reverse transcribed. Libraries were prepared by immunoSEQ multiplex PCR; TCRdb keeps only in-frame clonotypes and omits some of them. This table holds tens of thousands of clones, about 55% found once. V was pared by 6 bases and J by 5 bases, with 5 bases of the junction left unmatched. From germline, CDR1 is SGHDT and CDR2 YYEEEE. The CDR3 has 13 residues. Overall study results and limits: Patients showed naive, central memory and Treg TCRB repertoires that appeared more similar than those of healthy donors.

Sorting with CD45RO/CCR7/CD25/CD127/CD95/CD27 yielded naive, central memory, regulatory and stem-like memory CD4+ cells. As regards this clone: Its antigen is unidentified.

This receptor was identified in a woman aged 18-30 years in good health. Sequenced material: Tregs from blood. The V and J genes are TRBV5-6 and TRBJ2-3, with 8 bases identical to TRBD2. The CDR3 nucleotides read TGTGCCAGCACCCTGGCGGGGGGAGATACGCAGTATTTT. Residues: CASTLAGGDTQYF.